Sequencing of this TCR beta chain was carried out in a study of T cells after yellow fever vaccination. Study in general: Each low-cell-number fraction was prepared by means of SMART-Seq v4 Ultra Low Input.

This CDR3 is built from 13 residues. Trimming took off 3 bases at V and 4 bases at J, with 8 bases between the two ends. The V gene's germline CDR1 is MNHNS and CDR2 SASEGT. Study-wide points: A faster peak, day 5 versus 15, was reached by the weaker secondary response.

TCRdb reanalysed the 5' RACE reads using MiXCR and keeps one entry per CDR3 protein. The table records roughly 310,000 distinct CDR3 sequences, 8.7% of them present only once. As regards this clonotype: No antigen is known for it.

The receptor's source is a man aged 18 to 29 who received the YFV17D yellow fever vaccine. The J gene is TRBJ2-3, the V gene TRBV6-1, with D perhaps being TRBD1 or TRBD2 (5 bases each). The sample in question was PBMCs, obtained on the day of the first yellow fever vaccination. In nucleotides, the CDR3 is TGTGCCAGCAGTGACGGGACGCCAGATACGCAGTATTTT. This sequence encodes CASSDGTPDTQYF.